Shown below are 20 T cell receptor beta chains from a single sample sequenced in a study of identical twins. Each CDR3 protein gets one entry after TCRdb re-called the 5' RACE reads with MiXCR. The table includes around 220,000 distinct CDR3 sequences, about 11% detected once. Sequenced sample: memory T cells sorted from blood. All receptors come from a man aged 45-65 years in good health.

The table lists this clonotype with many counts. V gene TRBV29-1 combines with J gene TRBJ1-1; the match to TRBD1 covers 10 bases. The CDR3 covers 13 residues. The V and J ends lost 3 bases and 4 bases, in that order; junction bases with no gene match: 2. Per the germline V gene, CDR1 is SQVTM and CDR2 is ANQGSEA. The chain's CDR3 is CSVERDRGTEAFF. The CDR3 DNA reads TGCAGCGTTGAGAGGGACAGGGGCACTGAAGCTTTCTTT.

This clonotype was found a few times. The chain recombines TRBV7-9 with TRBJ2-1; 7 bases are shared with TRBD1. J was trimmed by 2 bases and V by 5 bases; bases with no gene match: 9. The germline V gene has CDR1 SEHNR and CDR2 FQNEAQ (reference sequence). CDR3 length equals 16 residues. The CDR3: CASSQILQGPYNEQFF. The CDR3 DNA reads TGTGCCAGCAGCCAAATACTACAGGGGCCCTACAATGAGCAGTTCTTC.

The table lists this clonotype with a few counts. This chain joins TRBV11-2 and TRBJ2-2; 9 bases map to TRBD1. The CDR3 length is 17 residues. Germline V lookup: CDR1 SGHAT, CDR2 FQNNGV. Trimming removed 0 bases from V and 5 bases from J; junction bases left unmatched: 7. The CDR3 protein is CASSLDWGQGRTGELFF. The DNA for the CDR3 is TGTGCCAGCAGCTTAGATTGGGGACAGGGACGGACCGGGGAGCTGTTTTTT.

This clonotype was seen more than once but under ten times. The chain carries TRBV11-2 and TRBJ2-3, with 7 bases fitting TRBD2. The CDR3 extends over 18 amino acids. Germline V gene lookup returns CDR1 SGHAT and CDR2 FQNNGV. The V segment lost 3 bases and the J segment 4 bases; nucleotides outside the gene matches: 16. The CDR3 sequence: CASSLTAWGGIRADTQYF. CDR3 nucleotides: TGTGCCAGCAGCTTGACCGCGTGGGGGGGGATTAGGGCAGATACGCAGTATTTT.

This clonotype was seen at least ten times. This chain uses TRBV7-2 with TRBJ2-5; D possibly corresponds to TRBD2 (5 bases). This CDR3 is built from 14 residues. Germline lookup yields CDR1 SGHTA and CDR2 FQGNSA. V was trimmed by 1 base and J by 9 bases, leaving 15 bases between them. The CDR3 sequence: CASSLEPELGAQYF. The DNA for the CDR3 is TGTGCCAGCAGCTTAGAGCCCGAACTAGGAGCCCAGTACTTC.

This clonotype came up many times. The J gene is TRBJ2-2, the V gene TRBV6-2 or TRBV6-3; no firm D call. CDR1 is MNHEY and CDR2 is SVGEGT in the germline V gene. The CDR3 consists of 11 residues. V was shortened by 6 bases and J by 8 bases, with 7 bases between the two germline ends. The CDR3 loop reads CASSPRGELFF. Here the CDR3 DNA reads TGTGCCAGCAGCCCCAGGGGGGAGCTGTTTTTT.

This clonotype showed up just a few times. This chain links TRBV5-1 with TRBJ2-5; D might be TRBD1 (5 bases). Trimming removed 2 bases at V and 1 base at J, with 15 bases between. The CDR3 is made up of 16 amino acids. In germline, CDR1 is SGHRS, CDR2 YFSETQ. The DNA of the CDR3 is TGCGCCAGCAGCTTCTTTGGACACAGCCCCCAAGAGACCCAGTACTTC. Translating it yields CASSFFGHSPQETQYF.

This clonotype was recorded many times. The chain employs TRBV7-3 and TRBJ2-3, with D possibly being TRBD1 (5 bases). The CDR3 spans 13 residues. In germline, CDR1 is SGHTA, CDR2 FQGTGA. V lost 5 bases and J 7 bases, leaving 13 bases between the germline ends. The CDR3: CASSPSRGNTQYF. The CDR3 DNA follows: TGTGCCAGCAGCCCATCTAGGGGTAATACGCAGTATTTT. The complete variable domain, with remaining parts taken from reference TRBV7-3 and TRBJ2-3, reads GAGVSQTPSNKVTEKGKYVELRCDPISGHTALYWYRQSLGQGPEFLIYFQGTGAADDSGLPNDRFFAVRPEGSVSTLKIQRTERGDSAVYLCASSPSRGNTQYFGPGTRLTVL.

The sample holds many counts of this clonotype. CDR3 region: CSARVVLPTLTDTQYF. The CDR3 DNA sequence: TGCAGTGCTAGAGTGGTACTACCAACCCTCACAGATACGCAGTATTTT. The J gene is TRBJ2-3, the V gene TRBV20-1; no clear D. The CDR3 is made up of 16 amino acids. Between the trimmed V and J ends, which lost 1 base and 2 bases, there was a span of 16 bases. CDR1 is DFQATT, CDR2 SNEGSKA, per germline (reference sequence).

This clonotype was observed at least ten times. V and J are TRBV6-1 and TRBJ1-1; D unclear. The CDR3 spans 13 residues. Germline V gives CDR1 MNHNS, CDR2 SASEGT. Trimming removed 6 bases at V and 1 base at J, with 9 bases between. DNA of the CDR3: TGTGCCAGCAGGAGCGAGACGAACACTGAAGCTTTCTTT. Residues: CASRSETNTEAFF.

This clonotype has at least ten counts. The genes are TRBV6-5 and TRBJ2-2; D gene ambiguous. V gave up 5 bases and J gave up 7 bases, with 8 bases separating them. This CDR3 is built from 12 residues. Per germline, CDR1 MNHEY and CDR2 SVGAGI. The CDR3 region is CASSLSGGELFF. For the CDR3, the DNA is TGTGCCAGCAGTCTGAGTGGCGGGGAGCTGTTTTTT.

This clonotype was counted at least ten times. The CDR3 DNA follows: TGTGCCAGCAGTCCCCGTGATAATTCACCCCTCCACTTT. It specifies CASSPRDNSPLHF. This chain joins TRBV6-6 and TRBJ1-6; D not certain. Trimming left V 5 bases short and J 5 bases short, with 7 bases between. This CDR3 is 13 amino acids long. Germline V gene data show CDR1 as MNHNY and CDR2 as SVGAGI (reference sequence).

The V gene is TRBV6-2 or TRBV6-3, the J gene TRBJ2-5; the match to TRBD1 covers 8 bases. Germline V gene lookup returns CDR1 MNHEY and CDR2 SVGEGT. V lost 6 bases and J lost 5; bases outside the gene matches: 2. The length of the CDR3 is 12 residues. The CDR3 DNA reads as TGTGCCAGCAGCCGGACAGGGGAGACCCAGTACTTC. It yields the protein CASSRTGETQYF.

The chain recombines TRBV7-2 with TRBJ2-7, with 7 bases identical to TRBD1. Germline assignment: CDR1 SGHTA and CDR2 FQGNSA. This CDR3 spans 15 amino acids. V dropped 1 base and J dropped 0; count of bases not matched to a gene: 3. The CDR3: CASSLDSGGSYEQYF. DNA for the CDR3: TGTGCCAGCAGCTTAGATTCAGGGGGCTCCTACGAGCAGTACTTC.

This clonotype was seen at least ten times. The chain links TRBV5-1 to TRBJ2-2; 9 bases match TRBD1. The CDR3 consists of 15 residues. CDR1 is SGHRS and CDR2 is YFSETQ in the germline V gene. V dropped 4 bases and J dropped 4; count of bases not matched to a gene: 5. The CDR3 DNA follows: TGCGCCAGCAGCCCCGGGACAGGGTTCACCGGGGAGCTGTTTTTT. It specifies CASSPGTGFTGELFF.

There are many counts of this clonotype. The chain links TRBV5-1 to TRBJ2-6; 9 nucleotides line up with TRBD1. V lost 4 bases and J lost 11; bases outside the gene matches: 7. This CDR3 is 14 amino acids long. Germline V gene lookup returns CDR1 SGHRS and CDR2 YFSETQ. CDR3 sequence reads: CASSPGTGSDVLTF. CDR3 nucleotide sequence: TGCGCCAGCAGCCCCGGGACAGGGAGCGACGTCCTGACTTTC.

This clonotype was counted ten times or more. The V and J genes are TRBV30 and TRBJ1-1; D ambiguous. Trimming pared 0 bases from V and 1 base from J, leaving 3 bases between. The CDR3 contains 12 residues. CDR1 GTSNPN and CDR2 SVGIG come from the germline V gene (reference sequence). CDR3 loop: CAWSVGNTEAFF. The CDR3 DNA reads as TGTGCCTGGAGTGTTGGGAACACTGAAGCTTTCTTT.

This clonotype was found many times. The rearrangement uses TRBV27 and TRBJ1-5; 8 positions match TRBD1. V trimming: 3 bases; J trimming: 4 bases; junction bases outside the gene matches: 5. CDR3 length: 15 amino acids. Germline lookup yields CDR1 MNHEY and CDR2 SMNVEV (reference sequence). Written as DNA, the CDR3 is TGTGCCAGCAGTTTCCGTCAGGGGGCAAATCAGCCCCAGCATTTT. This sequence encodes CASSFRQGANQPQHF.

This clonotype was seen repeatedly, ten times or more. V usage is TRBV4-3 and J usage is TRBJ2-1, with 11 bases matching TRBD2. CDR3 size: 15 residues. V lost 4 bases and J lost 8; bases outside the gene matches: 7. Germline CDR1 is LGHNA and CDR2 is YSLEER. The CDR3 protein is CASSRVAGGPDEQFF. CDR3 nucleotide sequence: TGCGCCAGCAGCCGAGTAGCGGGAGGGCCTGATGAGCAGTTCTTC.

In this sample, this clonotype turned up many times. This rearrangement joins TRBV7-2 to TRBJ2-2; D is ambiguous. Trimming took off 3 bases at V and 2 bases at J, with 13 bases between the two ends. Germline lookup yields CDR1 SGHTA and CDR2 FQGNSA. The CDR3 runs to 16 residues. The CDR3 coding sequence is TGTGCCAGCAGCTTGATGTTGCGGCAAAACACCGGGGAGCTGTTTTTT. It specifies CASSLMLRQNTGELFF.